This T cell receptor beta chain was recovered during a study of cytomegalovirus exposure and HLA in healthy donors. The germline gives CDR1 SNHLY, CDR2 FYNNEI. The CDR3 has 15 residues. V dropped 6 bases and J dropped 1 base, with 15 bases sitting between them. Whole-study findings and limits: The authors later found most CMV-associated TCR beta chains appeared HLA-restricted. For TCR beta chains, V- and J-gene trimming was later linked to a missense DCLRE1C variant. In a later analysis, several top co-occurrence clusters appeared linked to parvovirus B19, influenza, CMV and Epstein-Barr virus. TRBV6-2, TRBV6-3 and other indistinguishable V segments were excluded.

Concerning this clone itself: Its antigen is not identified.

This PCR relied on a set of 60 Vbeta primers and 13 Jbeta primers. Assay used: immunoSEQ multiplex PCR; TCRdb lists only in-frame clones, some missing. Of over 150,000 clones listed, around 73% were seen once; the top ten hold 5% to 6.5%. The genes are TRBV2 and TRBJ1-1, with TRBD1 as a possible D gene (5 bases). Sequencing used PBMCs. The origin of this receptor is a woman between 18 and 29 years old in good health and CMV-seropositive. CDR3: CASSSAGDRNTEAFF. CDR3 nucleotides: TGTGCCAGCAGCTCCGCCGGTGACAGGAACACTGAAGCTTTCTTT.